This T cell receptor beta chain was sequenced during a study of T cell responses to AZD1222 COVID-19 vaccine. In regard to this clone: Its specificity is not known.

Generated by immunoSEQ multiplex PCR, the TCRdb table keeps only in-frame clones and is missing some. This table holds roughly 58,000 clones, around 85% found once. Regarding the study as a whole: White British donors predominated, females outnumbered males, and clonal diversity was possibly underestimated. The study sampled repertoires only after the peak T cell response. The breadth and depth of Spike-specific TCRs increased once two AZD1222 doses had been given.

Germline V gene lookup returns CDR1 SGHRS and CDR2 YFSETQ. Trimming removed 4 bases at V and 5 bases at J, with 11 bases between. This CDR3 spans 13 amino acids. This specimen consisted of peripheral blood, obtained on day 0 of MenACWY control vaccination. This receptor was obtained from an adult in good health. The V call is TRBV5-1, the J call TRBJ2-3, with D maybe TRBD1 (5 bases). CDR3 region: CASSAGFGDTQYF. CDR3 coding DNA: TGCGCCAGCAGCGCAGGGTTCGGAGATACGCAGTATTTT.